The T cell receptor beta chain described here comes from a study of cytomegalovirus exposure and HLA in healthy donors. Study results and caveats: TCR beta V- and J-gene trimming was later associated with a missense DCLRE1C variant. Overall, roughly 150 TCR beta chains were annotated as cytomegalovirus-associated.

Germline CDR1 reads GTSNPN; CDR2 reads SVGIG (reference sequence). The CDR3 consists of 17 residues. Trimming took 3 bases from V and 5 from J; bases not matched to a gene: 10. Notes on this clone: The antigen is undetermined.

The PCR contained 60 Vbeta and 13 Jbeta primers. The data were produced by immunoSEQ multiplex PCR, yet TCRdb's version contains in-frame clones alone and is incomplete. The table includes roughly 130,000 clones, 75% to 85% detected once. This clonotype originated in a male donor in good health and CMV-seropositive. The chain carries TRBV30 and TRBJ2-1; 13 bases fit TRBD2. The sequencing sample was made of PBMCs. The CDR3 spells CAWREIRTSGRDNEQFF. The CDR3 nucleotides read TGTGCCTGGAGAGAGATTCGGACTAGCGGGAGAGACAATGAGCAGTTCTTC.